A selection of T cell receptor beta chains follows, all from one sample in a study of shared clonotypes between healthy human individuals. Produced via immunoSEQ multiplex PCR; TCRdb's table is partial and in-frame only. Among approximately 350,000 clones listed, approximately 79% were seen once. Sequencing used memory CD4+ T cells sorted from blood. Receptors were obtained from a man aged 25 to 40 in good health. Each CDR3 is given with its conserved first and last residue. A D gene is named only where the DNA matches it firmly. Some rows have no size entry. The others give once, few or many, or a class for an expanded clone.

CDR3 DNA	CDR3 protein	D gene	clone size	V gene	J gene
TGCGCCAGCAGCTCCGGGACAGACAATGAGCAGTTCTTC	CASSSGTDNEQFF	TRBD1	.	TRBV5-1	TRBJ2-1
TGCAGCGCGAGACAGGGTTCAGTGACTGAAGCTTTCTTT	CSARQGSVTEAFF	TRBD1	few	TRBV29-1	TRBJ1-1
TGTGCCAGCAGCGTGGACAGGGCTGAGACCCAGTACTTC	CASSVDRAETQYF	TRBD1	few	TRBV9	TRBJ2-5
TGTGCCAGCTATCTGAAAGACGCGGCGGGAGTGTGGGCCACAGATACGCAGTATTTT	CASYLKDAAGVWATDTQYF	TRBD2	.	TRBV18	TRBJ2-3
TGTGCCAGCAGACCCATACGGGGACAGGGACCCGGGGAGCTGTTTTTT	CASRPIRGQGPGELFF	TRBD1	.	TRBV11-2	TRBJ2-2
TGTGCCCGAACCGGGACAGGGGAGGATGGCTACACCTTC	CARTGTGEDGYTF	TRBD1	.	TRBV30	TRBJ1-2
TGTGCCAGCAGTGAAGTAGGGCTGGGAGAGACCCAGTACTTC	CASSEVGLGETQYF	.	.	TRBV2	TRBJ2-5
TGTGCCAGCAGATTAGGGGTACAGACCCAGTACTTC	CASRLGVQTQYF	.	.	TRBV28	TRBJ2-5
TGTGCCAGCACCAGAGTCAGGGGGCACTACGAGCAGTACTTC	CASTRVRGHYEQYF	TRBD1	.	TRBV6-1	TRBJ2-7
TGTGCCAGCTCACGATACAAGGGAGGTCTGGATGGCTACACCTTC	CASSRYKGGLDGYTF	.	many	TRBV18	TRBJ1-2
TGTGCCAGCAGCCGGAGCGGGGGGTCCTACAATGAGCAGTTCTTC	CASSRSGGSYNEQFF	TRBD2	many	TRBV2	TRBJ2-1
TGTGCCAGCGGAGGGACTGGATCCTACGAGCAGTACTTC	CASGGTGSYEQYF	.	.	TRBV2	TRBJ2-7
TGTGCCAGTACCCTCGGGACATATGGTGTTCAGCCCCAGCATTTT	CASTLGTYGVQPQHF	.	few	TRBV19	TRBJ1-5
TGTGCCAGCAGCGGTCCTATCGACGGAACGAACACTGAAGCTTTCTTT	CASSGPIDGTNTEAFF	.	.	TRBV2	TRBJ1-1
TGTGCCAGCAGCTTAGAACACAGGGGCTACGAGCAGTACTTC	CASSLEHRGYEQYF	TRBD1	.	TRBV7-6	TRBJ2-7
TGCGCCAGCAGTCCGGGACTAGCGGGATCCAATGAGCAGTTCTTC	CASSPGLAGSNEQFF	TRBD2	.	TRBV5-1	TRBJ2-1
TGTGCCAGCAGTGATAGAAGGGGGCTCCCCGGGGAGCTGTTTTTT	CASSDRRGLPGELFF	TRBD1	.	TRBV6-1	TRBJ2-2
TGTGCCAGCAGCAGGGAGATCACAGATACGCAGTATTTT	CASSREITDTQYF	.	.	TRBV11-3	TRBJ2-3
TGTGCCAGCAGTTTATCGCCTAGCGGGGGTAATGAGCAGTTCTTC	CASSLSPSGGNEQFF	TRBD2	.	TRBV27	TRBJ2-1
TGTGCCAGCAGTCCCGACAGGACGGGGCCCCGGGAGACCCAGTACTTC	CASSPDRTGPRETQYF	.	many	TRBV28	TRBJ2-5
TGCAGCGTTTGGTTGGGACAGAATACCGGGGAGCTGTTTTTT	CSVWLGQNTGELFF	TRBD1	.	TRBV29-1	TRBJ2-2
TGCGCCAGCAGCCAAGGTGGTGGTTACACCTACGAGCAGTACTTC	CASSQGGGYTYEQYF	.	.	TRBV4-3	TRBJ2-7
TGCGCCAGCAGCCAAGGCTCTAGCTTCACCGGGGAGCTGTTTTTT	CASSQGSSFTGELFF	.	.	TRBV4-3	TRBJ2-2
TGCGCCAGCAGCTTGAATGAGGCGGGGGGAAACGAGCAGTACTTC	CASSLNEAGGNEQYF	TRBD2	.	TRBV5-1	TRBJ2-7
TGTGCCAGCTCACCGGGACGCCTCAATCAGCCCCAGCATTTT	CASSPGRLNQPQHF	.	.	TRBV18	TRBJ1-5
TGTGCCAGCAGCTCAAACAGGGGAGTGGAGACCCAGTACTTC	CASSSNRGVETQYF	TRBD1	.	TRBV7-8	TRBJ2-5
TGTGCCAGCAGCTTTCCGTCAAGAAGCGGGGGCTCCTACGAGCAGTACTTC	CASSFPSRSGGSYEQYF	TRBD2	.	TRBV7-2	TRBJ2-7
TGTGCCACCAGCAGAGGGCATACCCCTAATGAAAAACTGTTTTTT	CATSRGHTPNEKLFF	.	.	TRBV15	TRBJ1-4
TGCGCCAGCAGTGAGACCAACTATGGCTACACCTTC	CASSETNYGYTF	.	.	TRBV10-2	TRBJ1-2
TGTGCCAGCAGCGGGGAGAACAGGGGCAACACTGAAGCTTTCTTT	CASSGENRGNTEAFF	TRBD1	.	TRBV5-6	TRBJ1-1
TGTGCCAGCAGTTATGGACAGGGGAATCAGCCCCAGCATTTT	CASSYGQGNQPQHF	TRBD1	few	TRBV6-5	TRBJ1-5
TGTGCCACCAGCAGGGAAGCCTTGGGGGAGCTGTTTTTT	CATSREALGELFF	.	.	TRBV15	TRBJ2-2
TGCGCCACCTCCCGGGCTAGCGGGGCTCACGGGGAGCTGTTTTTT	CATSRASGAHGELFF	TRBD2	.	TRBV5-1	TRBJ2-2
TGTGCCAGCAGGGACACCGGGACTAAAGAGACCCAGTACTTC	CASRDTGTKETQYF	TRBD2	.	TRBV2	TRBJ2-5
TGTGCCAGCAGCTTATTGACAGGGTGGAACACTGAAGCTTTCTTT	CASSLLTGWNTEAFF	TRBD1	.	TRBV11-2	TRBJ1-1
TGTGCCAGCAGACGCATCTCAGGAATTCTCGAGCAGTACTTC	CASRRISGILEQYF	.	.	TRBV27	TRBJ2-7
TGTGCCAGCAGTTTACTATCCGGGACAGGGGATTACGAGCAGTACTTC	CASSLLSGTGDYEQYF	TRBD1	.	TRBV27	TRBJ2-7
TGTGCTAGCAGCACTACGACAGGGTCTGAAAAACTGTTTTTT	CASSTTTGSEKLFF	TRBD1	.	TRBV7-7	TRBJ1-4
TGTGCCAGCTCCTGGACCGAAAATGAAAAACTGTTTTTT	CASSWTENEKLFF	.	.	TRBV18	TRBJ1-4
TGTGCCAGCAGTGTAGCGGGGCGAGGCGGGGAGCTGTTTTTT	CASSVAGRGGELFF	TRBD2	.	TRBV6-4	TRBJ2-2
TGTGCCAGCAGTCGGATTGGTGAAAAACTGTTTTTT	CASSRIGEKLFF	.	.	TRBV6-5	TRBJ1-4
TGTGCCAGCAGCTTAGGGCCGGGCCCCGAGGGGACCCAGTACTTC	CASSLGPGPEGTQYF	.	few	TRBV11-2	TRBJ2-5
TGTGCCAGCAGTGAATCGCGCGCCTCGACGAACACTGAAGCTTTCTTT	CASSESRASTNTEAFF	.	once	TRBV28	TRBJ1-1
TGTGCCAGCAGCTTACCAGGGGGGCAGTTTGGCTACACCTTC	CASSLPGGQFGYTF	TRBD1	.	TRBV7-9	TRBJ1-2
TGTGCCAGCAGTTACTCCGGGAACCACATTATGGATGGCTACACCTTC	CASSYSGNHIMDGYTF	.	.	TRBV6-5	TRBJ1-2
TGTGCCAGCAGTTACTGGGACGGAGAGATGCAGTATTTT	CASSYWDGEMQYF	.	.	TRBV6-6	TRBJ2-3
TGTGCCAGCAGCTACTCGACTAGCTCAGATACGCAGTATTTT	CASSYSTSSDTQYF	TRBD2	.	TRBV11-3	TRBJ2-3
TGTGCCAGTAGTATAGTGGGGACAGCTCATCAGCCCCAGCATTTT	CASSIVGTAHQPQHF	TRBD1	.	TRBV19	TRBJ1-5
TGTGCCAGCAGTGCCGGGGCAGGGGGCTACGAGCAGTACTTC	CASSAGAGGYEQYF	TRBD1	.	TRBV6-5	TRBJ2-7